Described below is a single TCR beta chain sequence and its context. Other DNA sequences from this sample encode an identical CDR3 as well. This entry is derived from a study of blood T cell repertoires in COVID-19. Study-level information: Sources were T cells, B-cell-depleted T cells, or PBMCs; the material itself was cDNA or gDNA.

As processed by the authors: Researchers report that nucleated cell counts were estimated from reference gene primer amplification. TCRdb's copy holds only in-frame clones and misses some; the assay was immunoSEQ multiplex PCR. Clone size and the V and J calls come from that table; the DNA yielded D and trimming. The profile shows approximately 390,000 clones, 85% to 90% of them singletons. After removal of 6 bases from V and 2 bases from J, the junction contained 2 bases not matched to a gene. In germline, CDR1 is MDHEN, CDR2 SYDVKM. The CDR3 has 14 amino acids. The origin of this receptor is a man aged 18 to 29 with active or convalescent COVID-19. The chain recombines TRBV28 with TRBJ1-3, with 9 bases identical to TRBD1. Specimen: peripheral blood. The CDR3 DNA sequence: TGTGCCAGCAGCACAGGGGGCACTGGAAACACCATATATTTT. Translating gives CASSTGGTGNTIYF.